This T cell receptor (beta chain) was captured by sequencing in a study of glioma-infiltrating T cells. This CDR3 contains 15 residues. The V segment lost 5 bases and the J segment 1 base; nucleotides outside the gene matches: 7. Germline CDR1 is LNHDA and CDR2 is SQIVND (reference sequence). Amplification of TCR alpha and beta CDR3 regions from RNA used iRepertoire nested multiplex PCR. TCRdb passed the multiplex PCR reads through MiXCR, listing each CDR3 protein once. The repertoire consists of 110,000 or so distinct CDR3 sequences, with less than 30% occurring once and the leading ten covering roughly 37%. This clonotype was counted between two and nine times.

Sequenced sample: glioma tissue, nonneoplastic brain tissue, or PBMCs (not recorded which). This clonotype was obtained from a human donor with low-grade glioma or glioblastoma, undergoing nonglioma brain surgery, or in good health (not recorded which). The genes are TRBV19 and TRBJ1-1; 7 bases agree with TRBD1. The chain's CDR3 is CASSLRGGRNTEAFF. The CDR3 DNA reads TGTGCCAGTAGTCTAAGAGGGGGCAGGAACACTGAAGCTTTCTTT.